A single sample gave rise to the 2 T cell receptor beta chains below, sequenced in a study of blood T cell repertoires in COVID-19. Sequenced by immunoSEQ multiplex PCR; TCRdb stores in-frame clones only, minus some. The sample lists about 150,000 clones; roughly 84% were seen once. Sample: peripheral blood. The receptors here all came from a woman aged 60 to 75 with COVID-19, enrolled during active disease.

This clone has more than one count but fewer than ten. The J gene is TRBJ1-2, the V gene TRBV4-2; D might be TRBD1 (5 bases). In germline, CDR1 is LGHNA, CDR2 YNFKEQ. Trimming took off 0 bases at V and 2 bases at J, with 13 bases between the two ends. This CDR3 contains 16 residues. This chain's CDR3 is CASSQDLGTGNYGYTF. The CDR3, as DNA: TGTGCCAGCAGCCAAGATCTAGGGACTGGGAACTATGGCTACACCTTC.

The gene calls are TRBV7-2 and TRBJ2-2; 9 bases map to TRBD1. This CDR3 region has 18 residues. Germline V gene lookup returns CDR1 SGHTA and CDR2 FQGNSA. The junction had 10 bases not matched to a gene; V was cut back by 5 bases and J by 0 bases. CDR3 in amino acids: CASSGFLQGAANTGELFF. The CDR3 bases are TGTGCCAGCAGCGGCTTCCTACAGGGGGCCGCGAACACCGGGGAGCTGTTTTTT.